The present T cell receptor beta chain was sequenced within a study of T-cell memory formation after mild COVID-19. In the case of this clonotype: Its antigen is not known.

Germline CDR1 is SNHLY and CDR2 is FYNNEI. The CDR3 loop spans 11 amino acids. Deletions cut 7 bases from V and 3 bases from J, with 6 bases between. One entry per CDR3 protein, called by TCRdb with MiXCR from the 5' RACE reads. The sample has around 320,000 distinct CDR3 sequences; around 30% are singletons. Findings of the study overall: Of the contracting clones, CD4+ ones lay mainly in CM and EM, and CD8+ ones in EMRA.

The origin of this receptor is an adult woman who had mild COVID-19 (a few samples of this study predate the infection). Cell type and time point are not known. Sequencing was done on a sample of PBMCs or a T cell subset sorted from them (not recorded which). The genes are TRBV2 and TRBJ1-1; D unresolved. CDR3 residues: CASKGDTEAFF. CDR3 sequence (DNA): TGTGCCAGCAAAGGTGACACTGAAGCTTTCTTT.